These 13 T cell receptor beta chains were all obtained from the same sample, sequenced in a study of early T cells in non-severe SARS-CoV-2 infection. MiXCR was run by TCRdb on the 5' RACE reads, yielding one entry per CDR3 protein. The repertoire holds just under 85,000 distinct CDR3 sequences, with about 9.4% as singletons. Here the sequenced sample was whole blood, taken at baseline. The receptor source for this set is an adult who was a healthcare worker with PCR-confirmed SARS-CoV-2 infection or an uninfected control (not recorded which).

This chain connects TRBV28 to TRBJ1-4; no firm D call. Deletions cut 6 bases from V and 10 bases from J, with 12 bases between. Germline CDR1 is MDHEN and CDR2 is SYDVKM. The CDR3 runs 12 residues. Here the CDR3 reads CASRRKQRKLFF. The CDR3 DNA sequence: TGTGCCAGCAGGAGAAAACAGAGAAAACTGTTTTTT.

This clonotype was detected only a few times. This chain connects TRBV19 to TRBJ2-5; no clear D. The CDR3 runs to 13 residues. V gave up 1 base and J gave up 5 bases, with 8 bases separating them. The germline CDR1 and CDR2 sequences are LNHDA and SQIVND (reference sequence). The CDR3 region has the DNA TGTGCCAGTAGTATAGGCGTCAAGGAGACCCAGTACTTC. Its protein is CASSIGVKETQYF.

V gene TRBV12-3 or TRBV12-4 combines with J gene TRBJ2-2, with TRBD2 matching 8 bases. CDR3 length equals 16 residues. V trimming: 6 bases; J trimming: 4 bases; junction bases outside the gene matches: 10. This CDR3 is CASSLGTRSFTGELFF. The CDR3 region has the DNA TGTGCCAGCAGCCTTGGGACTAGAAGTTTCACCGGGGAGCTGTTTTTT.

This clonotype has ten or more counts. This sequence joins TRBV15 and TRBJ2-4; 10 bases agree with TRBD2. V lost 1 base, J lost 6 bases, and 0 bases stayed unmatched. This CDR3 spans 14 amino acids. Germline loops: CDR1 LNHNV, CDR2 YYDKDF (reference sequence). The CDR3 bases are TGTGCCACCAGCAGAGCTAGCGGGGGAAACATTCAGTACTTC. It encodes CATSRASGGNIQYF. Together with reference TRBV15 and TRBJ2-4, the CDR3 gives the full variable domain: DAMVIQNPRYQVTQFGKPVTLSCSQTLNHNVMYWYQQKSSQAPKLLFHYYDKDFNNEADTPDNFQSRRPNTSFCFLDIRSPGLGDTAMYLCATSRASGGNIQYFGAGTRLSVL.

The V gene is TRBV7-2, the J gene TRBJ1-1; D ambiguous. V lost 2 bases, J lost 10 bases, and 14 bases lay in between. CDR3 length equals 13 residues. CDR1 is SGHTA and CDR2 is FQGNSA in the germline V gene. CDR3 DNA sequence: TGTGCCAGCAGCTTATCCTCCGGGGTTTCAGCTTTCTTT. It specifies CASSLSSGVSAFF.

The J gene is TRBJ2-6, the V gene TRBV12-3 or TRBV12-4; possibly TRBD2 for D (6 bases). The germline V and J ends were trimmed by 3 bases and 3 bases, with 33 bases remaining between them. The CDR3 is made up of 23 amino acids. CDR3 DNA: TGTGCCAGCAGTTTTGGTCTACGGGAGTCCGGGCAGGTGCCCTTGCTTGGGGCCAACGTCCTGACTTTC. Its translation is CASSFGLRESGQVPLLGANVLTF.

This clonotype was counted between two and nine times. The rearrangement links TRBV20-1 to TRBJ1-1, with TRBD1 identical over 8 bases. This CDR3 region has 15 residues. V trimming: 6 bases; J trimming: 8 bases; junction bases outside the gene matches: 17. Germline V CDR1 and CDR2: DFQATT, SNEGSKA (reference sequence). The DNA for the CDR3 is TGCAGTGCGACAGACGTTCAGGGGGCGCATCCCGAAGCTTTCTTT. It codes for CSATDVQGAHPEAFF.

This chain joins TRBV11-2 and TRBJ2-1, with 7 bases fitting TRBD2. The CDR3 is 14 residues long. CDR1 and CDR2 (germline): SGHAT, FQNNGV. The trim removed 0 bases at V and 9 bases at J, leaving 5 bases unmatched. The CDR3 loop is CASSLERLAVEQFF. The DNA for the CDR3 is TGTGCCAGCAGCTTAGAGCGGCTAGCGGTTGAGCAGTTCTTC.

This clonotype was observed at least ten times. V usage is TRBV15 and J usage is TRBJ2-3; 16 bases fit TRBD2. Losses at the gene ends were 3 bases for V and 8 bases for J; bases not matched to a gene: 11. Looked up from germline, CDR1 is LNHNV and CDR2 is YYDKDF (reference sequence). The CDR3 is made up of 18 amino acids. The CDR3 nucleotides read TGTGCCACCAGCAGGAGGCCGGGACTAGCGGGAGGGTCGATTACGCAGTATTTT. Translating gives CATSRRPGLAGGSITQYF.

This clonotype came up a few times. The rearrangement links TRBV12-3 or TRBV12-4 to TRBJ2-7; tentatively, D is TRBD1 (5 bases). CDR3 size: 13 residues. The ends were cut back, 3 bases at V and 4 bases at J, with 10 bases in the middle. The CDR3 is CASSLGRLYEQYF. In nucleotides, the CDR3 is TGTGCCAGCAGTTTGGGGCGGCTGTACGAGCAGTACTTC.

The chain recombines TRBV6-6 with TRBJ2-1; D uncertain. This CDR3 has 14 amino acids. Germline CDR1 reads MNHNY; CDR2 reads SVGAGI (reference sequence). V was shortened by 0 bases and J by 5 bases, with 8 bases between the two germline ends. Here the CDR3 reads CASSYSYENNEQFF. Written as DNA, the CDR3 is TGTGCCAGCAGTTACTCCTACGAAAACAATGAGCAGTTCTTC.

CDR3 in amino acids: CSARVTGGIETQYF. CDR3 DNA: TGCAGTGCTAGAGTGACAGGGGGCATAGAGACCCAGTACTTC. The chain carries TRBV20-1 and TRBJ2-5; 10 bases align to TRBD1. V was pared by 1 base and J by 4 bases, with 3 bases of the junction left unmatched. The CDR3 totals 14 residues. Germline values: CDR1 DFQATT, CDR2 SNEGSKA (reference sequence).

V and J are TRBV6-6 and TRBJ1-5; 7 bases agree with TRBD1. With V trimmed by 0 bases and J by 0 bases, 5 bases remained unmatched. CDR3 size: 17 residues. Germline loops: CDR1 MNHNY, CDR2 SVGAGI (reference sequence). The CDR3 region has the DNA TGTGCCAGCAGTTACTCGACAGGGCGCAATAGCAATCAGCCCCAGCATTTT. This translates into CASSYSTGRNSNQPQHF.